Below, 14 T cell receptor beta chains from the same sample are listed, as sequenced in a study of T cell responses to AZD1222 COVID-19 vaccine. Produced via immunoSEQ multiplex PCR; TCRdb's table is partial and in-frame only. Of around 140,000 clones in the sample, 90% to 95% were seen once. The sequencing used peripheral blood, collected on day 0 of AZD1222 vaccination. The source of these receptors is an adult in good health.

This chain joins TRBV4-3 and TRBJ2-3; 14 bases agree with TRBD2. This CDR3 is 16 amino acids long. V trimming: 4 bases; J trimming: 3 bases; junction bases outside the gene matches: 3. Germline CDR1 LGHNA, CDR2 YSLEER. CDR3 sequence reads: CASSLGTSGSTDTQYF. In nucleotides, the CDR3 is TGCGCCAGCAGCCTCGGGACTAGCGGGAGTACAGATACGCAGTATTTT.

In regard to this clone: This specimen includes other DNA sequences encoding the same CDR3. This chain uses TRBV12-3 or TRBV12-4 with TRBJ2-7, with D uncertain. The CDR3 is made up of 12 amino acids. Trimming removed 8 bases from V and 4 bases from J, with 12 bases in between. The CDR3 sequence is CASSPTVYEQYF. In DNA, the CDR3 is TGTGCCAGCTCCCCGACTGTATACGAGCAGTACTTC.

The rearrangement links TRBV7-6 to TRBJ2-5; D is undetermined. The CDR3 contains 12 residues. Germline V CDR1 and CDR2: SGHVS, FNYEAQ. Trimming took off 5 bases at V and 4 bases at J, with 8 bases between the two ends. The CDR3 nucleotides are TGTGCCAGCAGCAGTAGGTCAGAGACCCAGTACTTC. Protein product: CASSSRSETQYF. The variable domain in full, with the rest retrieved from reference TRBV7-6 and TRBJ2-5, is GAGVSQSPRYKVTKRGQDVALRCDPISGHVSLYWYRQALGQGPEFLTYFNYEAQQDKSGLPNDRFSAERPEGSISTLTIQRTEQRDSAMYRCASSSRSETQYFGPGTRLLVL.

This sequence joins TRBV9 and TRBJ1-2; 8 nucleotides align to TRBD1. V lost 0 bases, J lost 8 bases, and 6 bases stayed unmatched. The CDR3 runs to 14 residues. CDR1 and CDR2 from the germline V gene are SGDLS and YYNGEE. CDR3 protein: CASSVAQGAEGYTF. The CDR3 DNA follows: TGTGCCAGCAGCGTAGCTCAGGGGGCGGAAGGCTACACCTTC.

The chain carries TRBV6-5 and TRBJ2-7, with 7 bases identical to TRBD1. The V and J ends lost 6 bases and 4 bases, in that order; junction bases with no gene match: 3. The CDR3 consists of 12 residues. CDR1 is MNHEY and CDR2 is SVGAGI in the germline V gene. CDR3 residues: CASSLTGYEQYF. The CDR3 DNA reads TGTGCCAGCAGCCTGACAGGGTACGAGCAGTACTTC.

The rearrangement joins TRBV5-6 to TRBJ2-1; perhaps TRBD1 as D (5 bases). This CDR3 spans 15 amino acids. V lost 1 base and J 5 bases, leaving 13 bases between the germline ends. CDR1 SGHDT and CDR2 YYEEEE come from the germline V gene. In DNA, the CDR3 is TGTGCCAGCAGCTTGTCTCCAGGGAACCACAATGAGCAGTTCTTC. Protein sequence: CASSLSPGNHNEQFF.

This chain links TRBV28 with TRBJ1-2; D call uncertain. V shed 3 bases and J shed 2 bases, with 10 bases lying between them. The length of the CDR3 is 14 residues. CDR1 is MDHEN and CDR2 is SYDVKM in the germline V gene. This chain's CDR3 is CASSFPAANYGYTF. The DNA for the CDR3 is TGTGCCAGCAGTTTCCCCGCAGCGAACTATGGCTACACCTTC.

The V call is TRBV19, the J call TRBJ2-1; D is unclear. The V gene lost 7 bases and the J gene lost 7 bases, with 14 bases spanning the gap. Germline CDR1 LNHDA, CDR2 SQIVND (reference sequence). The CDR3 contains 13 residues. The CDR3 DNA follows: TGTGCCAGTAACACCGCCCTAGGTAATGAGCAGTTCTTC. It encodes CASNTALGNEQFF.

The chain links TRBV15 to TRBJ2-1; 15 nucleotides align to TRBD2. This CDR3 comprises 15 residues. The junction had 4 bases not matched to a gene; V was cut back by 3 bases and J by 10 bases. Germline CDR1 reads LNHNV; CDR2 reads YYDKDF (reference sequence). Written as DNA, the CDR3 is TGTGCCACCAGCAGGGGACTAGCGGGAGGTACCGAGCAGTTCTTC. Translating it yields CATSRGLAGGTEQFF.

The CDR3 here is CASSEAHVSTDTQYF. CDR3 nucleotides: TGTGCCAGCAGTGAAGCACACGTTAGCACAGATACGCAGTATTTT. The V gene is TRBV6-1, the J gene TRBJ2-3; no clear D. Looked up from germline, CDR1 is MNHNS and CDR2 is SASEGT. The ends were cut back, 0 bases at V and 0 bases at J, with 7 bases in the middle. The CDR3 sequence is 15 residues long.

V usage is TRBV4-2 and J usage is TRBJ1-2; D might be TRBD1 (5 bases). Looked up from germline, CDR1 is LGHNA and CDR2 is YNFKEQ. CDR3 size: 15 residues. The ends were cut back, 4 bases at V and 7 bases at J, with 19 bases in the middle. The CDR3 spells CASSPPRSQGGGYTF. CDR3 DNA: TGTGCCAGCAGCCCCCCGAGGTCCCAGGGAGGTGGCTACACCTTC.

V gene TRBV5-6 combines with J gene TRBJ1-1; maybe TRBD1 (6 bases). This CDR3 has 15 residues. Trimming removed 2 bases at V and 3 bases at J, with 14 bases between. Per germline, CDR1 SGHDT and CDR2 YYEEEE. CDR3 residues: CASSFYRARDTEAFF. The CDR3 DNA reads TGTGCCAGCAGCTTTTACAGGGCGAGGGACACTGAAGCTTTCTTT.

The chain links TRBV27 to TRBJ2-7, with 9 bases fitting TRBD1. Germline V gives CDR1 MNHEY, CDR2 SMNVEV (reference sequence). With 5 bases clipped from V and 0 bases from J, the junction kept 2 bases outside the gene matches. The CDR3 is 14 amino acids. CDR3: CASSRTGDSYEQYF. The CDR3 DNA reads as TGTGCCAGCAGTCGGACAGGGGACTCCTACGAGCAGTACTTC.

This chain's CDR3 is CASSPVAGTAAGYTF. CDR3 sequence (DNA): TGTGCCAGCAGCCCCGTAGCAGGGACGGCGGCGGGCTACACCTTC. The gene calls are TRBV9 and TRBJ1-2, with D possibly matching TRBD1 (5 bases). The V end lost 4 bases, the J end lost 8 bases, and 21 bases lay between the germline ends. From germline, CDR1 is SGDLS and CDR2 YYNGEE. The CDR3 covers 15 residues.